The 15 T cell receptor beta chains below come from one sample, sequenced in a study of regulatory T cells in long-lasting Graves disease. Building the TCR beta libraries relied on iRepertoire HTBI primers, and CDR3 regions underwent Arm-PCR. TCRdb reprocessed the multiplex PCR reads with MiXCR, giving one entry per CDR3 protein. The top ten hold roughly a tenth of the sample, which has hundreds of thousands of distinct CDR3 sequences, around an eighth seen once. Time point reported: newly diagnosed GD, antithyroid drugs for less than 3 months. Extracted RNA from PBMCs served as the source of the TCR library. A further study also used this sample, focusing on T cells in Graves' hyperthyroidism and ophthalmopathy.

The sample was peripheral blood mononuclear cells (PBMCs), taken at new diagnosis, from a patient treated with antithyroid drugs. The receptors stem from a young man with Graves disease.

This clonotype was found many times. The chain is built from TRBV20-1 and TRBJ2-7; weak D call: TRBD2 (6 bases). Germline V gives CDR1 DFQATT, CDR2 SNEGSKA (reference sequence). CDR3 length equals 13 residues. V lost 0 bases and J 4 bases, leaving 10 bases between the germline ends. The CDR3 reads CSARDGSRYEQYF. The CDR3 DNA follows: TGCAGTGCTAGAGACGGGAGTAGGTACGAGCAGTACTTC.

This clonotype showed up just a few times. The CDR3 region has the DNA TGCAGTGCACCGGTTGAGGGGGCGTTCACCGGGGAGCTGTTTTTT. It translates to CSAPVEGAFTGELFF. The chain recombines TRBV20-1 with TRBJ2-2; 7 bases map to TRBD1. Germline CDR1 DFQATT, CDR2 SNEGSKA (reference sequence). The CDR3 length is 15 residues. J gave up 4 bases and V 6 bases, and 11 bases lay outside the gene matches.

This clonotype came up many times. The chain links TRBV5-1 to TRBJ1-1; D is unresolved. Trimming removed 0 bases from V and 1 base from J, with 7 bases in between. Germline assignment: CDR1 SGHRS and CDR2 YFSETQ. CDR3 length: 14 amino acids. The CDR3 DNA is TGCGCCAGCAGCTTGGGGTCCGCGAACACTGAAGCTTTCTTT. Amino acid sequence: CASSLGSANTEAFF. Complete variable domain (other parts from reference TRBV5-1 and TRBJ1-1): KAGVTQTPRYLIKTRGQQVTLSCSPISGHRSVSWYQQTPGQGLQFLFEYFSETQRNKGNFPGRFSGRQFSNSRSEMNVSTLELGDSALYLCASSLGSANTEAFFGQGTRLTVV.

The gene calls are TRBV24-1 and TRBJ2-1, with 9 nucleotides matching TRBD2. Trimming cost V 9 bases and J 11 bases; bases outside gene matches: 13. The CDR3 runs 14 residues. Germline CDR1 and CDR2: KGHDR and SFDVKD. CDR3 region: CATGTSSPTGKQFF. As DNA, the CDR3 is TGTGCCACCGGGACTAGCTCACCTACGGGGAAGCAGTTCTTC.

Details on this clonotype: This may be a read error, as it is one base from a much larger clone. This chain uses TRBV2 with TRBJ1-1; 9 bases are shared with TRBD1. The CDR3 sequence is 14 residues long. V shed 6 bases and J 1 base; nucleotides not matched to a gene: 3. Germline V lookup: CDR1 SNHLY, CDR2 FYNNEI. The CDR3 reads CASRSGQGNTEAFF. CDR3 coding DNA: TGTGCCAGCAGATCGGGACAGGGGAACACTGAAGCTTTCTTT.

The chain links TRBV29-1 to TRBJ2-3; unclear D gene. CDR1 is SQVTM and CDR2 is ANQGSEA in the germline V gene. Between the trimmed V and J ends, which lost 4 bases and 1 base, there was a span of 15 bases. This CDR3 is 15 amino acids long. DNA of the CDR3: TGCAGCGTTGTTTCGGCTCGACGGGGCACAGATACGCAGTATTTT. Its translation: CSVVSARRGTDTQYF.

This clonotype was recorded many times. The rearrangement joins TRBV29-1 to TRBJ2-3; 8 nucleotides line up with TRBD2. In germline, CDR1 is SQVTM, CDR2 ANQGSEA. This CDR3 contains 12 residues. The V gene end was trimmed by 7 bases and the J gene end by 3 bases; junction bases not matched to a gene: 3. The CDR3 spells CSAGGRTDTQYF. The CDR3 DNA reads as TGCAGCGCGGGGGGGAGGACAGATACGCAGTATTTT.

This clonotype was seen just once. A much larger clone sits a single nucleotide away, making a read error possible. The chain couples TRBV7-9 to TRBJ2-7; D unresolved. The germline V and J ends were trimmed by 5 bases and 8 bases, with 16 bases remaining between them. Germline CDR1 reads SEHNR; CDR2 reads FQNEAQ (reference sequence). CDR3 size: 13 residues. CDR3 amino acids: CASSPWAPGKQYF. The CDR3 DNA reads as TGTGCCAGCAGCCCCTGGGCCCCTGGGAAGCAGTACTTC.

This clonotype was seen a few times. This rearrangement joins TRBV3-1 to TRBJ2-5; D is ambiguous. V shed 3 bases and J shed 3 bases, with 5 bases lying between them. The V gene's germline CDR1 is LGHDT and CDR2 YNNKEL (reference sequence). The CDR3 is made up of 12 amino acids. This CDR3 reads CASSQIEETQYF. The CDR3 region has the DNA TGTGCCAGCAGCCAGATAGAAGAGACCCAGTACTTC.

The table lists this clonotype with a few counts. This sequence joins TRBV20-1 and TRBJ1-4; D unresolved. V was clipped by 2 bases and J by 4 bases, with 5 bases between them. The CDR3 runs to 12 residues. Looked up from germline, CDR1 is DFQATT and CDR2 is SNEGSKA (reference sequence). This CDR3 is CSARSRNEKLFF. The CDR3 nucleotides are TGCAGTGCTAGATCCCGTAATGAAAAACTGTTTTTT.

Ten or more counts support this clonotype. The chain carries TRBV6-2 or TRBV6-3 and TRBJ1-5; 7 nucleotides agree with TRBD1. The germline CDR1 and CDR2 sequences are MNHEY and SVGEGT. The CDR3 covers 15 residues. V gave up 4 bases and J gave up 3 bases; unmatched junction bases: 6. This chain's CDR3 is CASSSDRLLNQPQHF. The CDR3 DNA is TGTGCCAGCAGTTCGGACAGGTTGCTCAATCAGCCCCAGCATTTT.

This clonotype showed up many times. The V call is TRBV28, the J call TRBJ2-3; D call uncertain. This CDR3 has 13 amino acids. The V end was cut by 3 bases, the J end by 9 bases, with 13 bases between. Per the germline V gene, CDR1 is MDHEN and CDR2 is SYDVKM. The CDR3 region has the DNA TGTGCCAGCAGTTTTGGGCCCGGAAGCACGCAGTATTTT. Translating it yields CASSFGPGSTQYF.

In this sample, this clonotype turned up a few times. The V call is TRBV12-5, the J call TRBJ1-1; no firm D call. The CDR3 runs to 14 residues. V was pared by 2 bases and J by 5 bases, with 12 bases between. Germline CDR1 reads LGHNT; CDR2 reads FRNRAP. The CDR3 protein is CASGLFEQETEAFF. The CDR3 bases are TGTGCTAGTGGTTTGTTTGAGCAGGAGACTGAAGCTTTCTTT.

This clonotype has just a few counts. This may be a read error, as it is one base from a much larger clone. The chain combines TRBV20-1 with TRBJ2-1; 7 bases match TRBD2. Germline V gene sequence: CDR1 DFQATT, CDR2 SNEGSKA (reference sequence). CDR3 length: 13 amino acids. The CDR3 spells CSTRPGLVGEQFF. The CDR3 nucleotides are TGCAGTACTAGACCCGGACTAGTCGGGGAGCAGTTCTTC.

The rearrangement links TRBV20-1 to TRBJ2-5, with 10 bases identical to TRBD2. V lost 6 bases to trimming and J lost 5 bases; unmatched junction nucleotides: 9. Germline CDR1 is DFQATT and CDR2 is SNEGSKA (reference sequence). The CDR3 is made up of 14 amino acids. The DNA of the CDR3 is TGCAGTGCGGCCCAGCGGGAGGGCCGGGAGACCCAGTACTTC. It specifies CSAAQREGRETQYF.